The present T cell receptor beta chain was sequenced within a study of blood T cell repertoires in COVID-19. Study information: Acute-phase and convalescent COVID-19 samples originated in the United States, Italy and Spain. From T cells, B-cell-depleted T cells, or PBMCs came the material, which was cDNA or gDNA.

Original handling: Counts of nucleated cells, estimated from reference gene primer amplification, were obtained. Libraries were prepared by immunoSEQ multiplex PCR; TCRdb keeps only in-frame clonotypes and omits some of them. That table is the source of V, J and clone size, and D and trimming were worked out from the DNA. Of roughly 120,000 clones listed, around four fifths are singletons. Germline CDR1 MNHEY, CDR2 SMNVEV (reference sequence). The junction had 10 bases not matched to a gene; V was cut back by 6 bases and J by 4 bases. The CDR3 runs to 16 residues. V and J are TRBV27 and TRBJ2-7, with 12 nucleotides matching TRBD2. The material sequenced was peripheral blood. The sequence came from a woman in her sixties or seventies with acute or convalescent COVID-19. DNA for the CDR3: TGTGCCAGCAGCCTCACTAGCGGGGGGTCCTTATACGAGCAGTACTTC. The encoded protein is CASSLTSGGSLYEQYF.